The present T cell receptor beta chain was sequenced within a study of cytomegalovirus exposure and HLA in healthy donors. 13 Jbeta primers and 60 Vbeta primers were used for the PCR. Data came from immunoSEQ multiplex PCR; TCRdb stores just in-frame clones and leaves some out. The listing records roughly 50,000 clones. Comments on this clone: Its antigen is not identified.

General study results and limits: Earlier analysis found most TCR beta V segments productive about 87% or about 30% of the time. A later analysis found that most CMV-associated TCR beta chains appeared HLA-restricted. A later examination showed that TCR association rates differed by HLA locus, with DRB1 most and HLA-C fewest.

This CDR3 comprises 18 residues. V gave up 3 bases and J gave up 5 bases; unmatched junction bases: 7. Germline V lookup: CDR1 KGHSH, CDR2 LQKENI. The source is a woman aged 55-69 years in good health and CMV-seropositive. The genes are TRBV18 and TRBJ2-2, with 15 bases identical to TRBD2. The material sequenced was PBMCs. The CDR3 nucleotides read TGTGCCAGCTCACCTTGGACTAGCGGGGGGGCCCGGACCGGGGAGCTGTTTTTT. As protein: CASSPWTSGGARTGELFF. The entire variable domain, with the rest obtained from reference TRBV18 and TRBJ2-2, is as follows: NAGVMQNPRHLVRRRGQEARLRCSPMKGHSHVYWYRQLPEEGLKFMVYLQKENIIDESGMPKERFSAEFPKEGPSILRIQQVVRGDSAAYFCASSPWTSGGARTGELFFGEGSRLTVL.